This TCR beta chain is from a study of identical twins. General observations from the study: Carriage of fewer insertions was seen in abundant cord blood beta clonotypes, whereas memory repertoires showed none. Out-of-frame alpha sequences common to twins were enriched for low generation probability.

TCRdb itself ran the 5' RACE reads through MiXCR, one entry per CDR3 protein. The profile covers roughly 710,000 distinct CDR3 sequences, with over 5% appearing a single time and 1.5% to 2% taken by the ten largest. This clonotype appeared many times. The antigen remains undetermined. The germline V and J ends were trimmed by 1 base and 12 bases, with 16 bases remaining between them. The length of the CDR3 is 13 residues. The clonotype originates from a man between 18 and 35 years old in good health. The chain combines TRBV12-3 or TRBV12-4 with TRBJ2-7; D possibly corresponds to TRBD2 (6 bases). Sequenced material: naive T cells sorted from blood. The CDR3: CASSLGDLRDLYF. DNA of the CDR3: TGTGCCAGCAGTTTAGGGGACCTTCGGGACTTGTACTTC.